A single sample is the source of the 32 T cell receptor beta chains below, sequenced in a study of Ad26.COV2.S vaccination and SARS-CoV-2 variants. The treatment here: roughly 18 received Ad26.COV2.S at low or high dose, single or two shots; several received placebo; per-sample allocation not given. Sampling was done on day 63 after the first vaccine or placebo injection. Here immunoSEQ multiplex PCR was the method, and the copy in TCRdb shows in-frame clones only, minus some. The sample carries 380,000 or so clones, about four fifths recorded once. The input for sequencing was peripheral blood, taken in a trial of Ad26.COV2.S vaccine versus placebo. Source of these receptors: a person between 18 and 59 years old who received the Ad26.COV2.S COVID-19 vaccine or a placebo.

The chain recombines TRBV5-1 with TRBJ2-3; 10 positions match TRBD2. This CDR3 region has 15 residues. Losses at the gene ends were 7 bases for V and 4 bases for J; bases not matched to a gene: 9. Germline V gene lookup returns CDR1 SGHRS and CDR2 YFSETQ. CDR3 residues: CASAKLAGIPDTQYF. CDR3 nucleotide sequence: TGCGCCAGCGCCAAACTAGCGGGAATTCCAGATACGCAGTATTTT. Supplemented by reference TRBV5-1 and TRBJ2-3, the full variable domain reads KAGVTQTPRYLIKTRGQQVTLSCSPISGHRSVSWYQQTPGQGLQFLFEYFSETQRNKGNFPGRFSGRQFSNSRSEMNVSTLELGDSALYLCASAKLAGIPDTQYFGPGTRLTVL.

The chain recombines TRBV19 with TRBJ1-2; D is unresolved. Trimming removed 5 bases from V and 5 bases from J, with 12 bases in between. The CDR3 is made up of 13 amino acids. The V gene's germline CDR1 is LNHDA and CDR2 SQIVND (reference sequence). CDR3 DNA sequence: TGTGCCAGTAGTTTGACGCTCGCTTATGGCTACACCTTC. Translation gives CASSLTLAYGYTF.

This clone has a handful of counts. This chain joins TRBV3-1 (or the pseudogene TRBV3-2) and TRBJ1-1; TRBD1 matches 9 bases. CDR3 length equals 14 residues. V lost 8 bases to trimming and J lost 6 bases; unmatched junction nucleotides: 10. Germline CDR1 LGHDT, CDR2 YNNKEL (reference sequence). The CDR3 nucleotides read TGTGCCAGCTCTGCTGGGACAGGGATGGCTGAAGCTTTCTTT. It codes for CASSAGTGMAEAFF.

The CDR3 spells CASRERLAGNYNEQFF. Written as DNA, the CDR3 is TGTGCCAGCAGGGAAAGACTAGCGGGAAACTACAATGAGCAGTTCTTC. The V call is TRBV6-1, the J call TRBJ2-1; 11 bases agree with TRBD2. Trimming at V came to 6 bases and at J to 3 bases, leaving 7 bases not matched to a gene. Germline V gives CDR1 MNHNS, CDR2 SASEGT. The CDR3 is 16 amino acids.

The V and J genes are TRBV6-5 and TRBJ2-5; a weak D match, TRBD1 (6 bases). Per the germline V gene, CDR1 is MNHEY and CDR2 is SVGAGI. The CDR3 totals 14 residues. The V end lost 6 bases, the J end lost 4 bases, and 15 bases lay between the germline ends. The CDR3 loop reads CASSRGGGGETQYF. In DNA, the CDR3 is TGTGCCAGCAGCAGAGGTGGGGGCGGAGAGACCCAGTACTTC.

This chain connects TRBV19 to TRBJ1-1; D is uncertain. Germline V gives CDR1 LNHDA, CDR2 SQIVND (reference sequence). Trimming took 7 bases from V and 4 from J, leaving 7 bases between them. CDR3 length: 11 residues. CDR3 DNA: TGTGCCAGTAAAGCGGCCACTGAAGCTTTCTTT. Protein sequence: CASKAATEAFF.

The chain employs TRBV6-2 or TRBV6-3 and TRBJ2-5; D uncertain. The CDR3 extends over 14 amino acids. V was pared by 6 bases and J by 5 bases, with 16 bases between. Germline V gives CDR1 MNHEY, CDR2 SVGEGT. The CDR3 DNA reads as TGTGCCAGCAGCCGCCTCCCCATTCGTGAGACCCAGTACTTC. This sequence encodes CASSRLPIRETQYF.

This chain uses TRBV6-4 with TRBJ1-2; maybe TRBD1 (5 bases). The V and J ends lost 9 bases and 8 bases respectively, with 16 bases between them. CDR1 MRHNA and CDR2 SNTAGT come from the germline V gene. The CDR3 loop spans 12 amino acids. The chain's CDR3 is CASGDDVVGYTF. The CDR3 coding sequence is TGTGCCAGTGGGGACGATGTGGTCGGCTACACCTTC.

This clone appeared a single time. The chain joins TRBV19 to TRBJ2-7, with 12 bases fitting TRBD1. This CDR3 comprises 15 residues. Germline lookup yields CDR1 LNHDA and CDR2 SQIVND (reference sequence). J was trimmed by 6 bases and V by 3 bases; bases with no gene match: 6. The CDR3 reads CASSIQGTGGFEQYF. The CDR3 DNA is TGTGCCAGTAGTATTCAGGGGACAGGGGGCTTCGAGCAGTACTTC.

The rearrangement links TRBV27 to TRBJ2-4; 7 positions agree with TRBD2. The V and J ends lost 7 bases and 0 bases, in that order; junction bases with no gene match: 15. This CDR3 region has 18 residues. Germline V gene lookup returns CDR1 MNHEY and CDR2 SMNVEV (reference sequence). The CDR3 protein is CASKGSGLAQIAKNIQYF. CDR3 sequence (DNA): TGTGCCAGCAAGGGTAGCGGGTTAGCTCAGATAGCCAAAAACATTCAGTACTTC.

J is TRBJ2-2 and V is TRBV5-1, with 11 positions matching TRBD2. This CDR3 has 16 amino acids. Germline CDR1 is SGHRS and CDR2 is YFSETQ. The J segment lost 7 bases and the V segment lost 2 bases, leaving 7 bases of the junction unmatched. DNA for the CDR3: TGCGCCAGCAGCTTTAGCGGGGGGGCCTTCGACGGGGAGCTGTTTTTT. Translated, it gives CASSFSGGAFDGELFF.

This sequence joins TRBV6-5 and TRBJ1-1; D remains unclear. Deletions cut 7 bases from V and 4 bases from J, with 13 bases between. The CDR3 length is 13 residues. CDR1 MNHEY and CDR2 SVGAGI come from the germline V gene. In DNA, the CDR3 is TGTGCCAGCACCTATTTCATATTCACTGAAGCTTTCTTT. This encodes CASTYFIFTEAFF.

CDR3 protein: CASSLSPTNEKLFF. The CDR3 DNA is TGTGCCAGCTCACTCTCCCCAACTAATGAAAAACTGTTTTTT. This chain connects TRBV18 to TRBJ1-4; the D is unclear. CDR1 and CDR2 (germline): KGHSH, LQKENI. V was pared by 4 bases and J by 0 bases, with 6 bases between. The CDR3 consists of 14 residues.

In this sample, this clone turned up once. At the DNA level, this CDR3 is encoded by other sequences in the same sample as well. This rearrangement joins TRBV7-2 to TRBJ2-1; maybe TRBD1 (6 bases). Trimming pared 6 bases from V and 4 bases from J, leaving 10 bases between. The length of the CDR3 is 13 residues. Per germline, CDR1 SGHTA and CDR2 FQGNSA. The CDR3 DNA is TGTGCCAGCAGTCTGGGGGCGTACAATGAGCAGTTCTTC. Translated, it gives CASSLGAYNEQFF.

This clone was picked up one time. The V gene is TRBV6-5, the J gene TRBJ2-1; 11 nucleotides agree with TRBD2. The junction had 10 bases not matched to a gene; V was cut back by 7 bases and J by 8 bases. This CDR3 is 15 amino acids long. The germline V gene encodes CDR1 MNHEY and CDR2 SVGAGI. CDR3 loop: CASISGLAGSDEQFF. The CDR3 bases are TGTGCCAGCATCTCTGGACTAGCGGGCAGCGATGAGCAGTTCTTC.

The gene calls are TRBV25-1 and TRBJ1-5; no definite D call. V was trimmed by 3 bases and J by 9 bases, leaving 15 bases between them. CDR3 size: 14 residues. Germline V CDR1 and CDR2: MGHDK, SYGVNS. CDR3 DNA sequence: TGTGCCAGCAGTGATTGGACCGGGGTCCGGCCCCAGCATTTT. Translated, it gives CASSDWTGVRPQHF.

This clone was seen a handful of times. The chain links TRBV7-2 to TRBJ2-7; tentative D call: TRBD2 (5 bases). The V gene's germline CDR1 is SGHTA and CDR2 FQGNSA. The CDR3 is 15 amino acids. The V gene lost 2 bases and the J gene lost 6 bases, with 17 bases spanning the gap. In DNA, the CDR3 is TGTGCCAGCAGCTTAATGGACTTTCTGGTGTCCGAGCAGTACTTC. This translates into CASSLMDFLVSEQYF.

V usage is TRBV5-1 and J usage is TRBJ2-7, with D unresolved. The germline V gene encodes CDR1 SGHRS and CDR2 YFSETQ. This CDR3 contains 13 residues. Trimming took 4 bases from V and 1 from J, leaving 9 bases between them. The CDR3 protein is CASSTPKSYEQYF. CDR3 in DNA: TGCGCCAGCAGCACACCAAAATCCTACGAGCAGTACTTC.

The chain employs TRBV20-1 and TRBJ1-2; D is possibly TRBD1 (5 bases). CDR1 and CDR2 from the germline V gene are DFQATT and SNEGSKA (reference sequence). The V end lost 3 bases, the J end lost 2 bases, and 13 bases lay between the germline ends. The CDR3 extends over 14 amino acids. The CDR3 DNA sequence: TGCAGTGCTAGTTTCGCAGGGCAAAACTATGGCTACACCTTC. This translates into CSASFAGQNYGYTF.

With regard to this clone: One end of the junction is discordant with germline, which a read error may explain. The chain has TRBV5-6 and TRBJ1-1; D might be TRBD1 (6 bases). CDR1 and CDR2 from the germline V gene are SGHDT and YYEEEE. The CDR3 runs to 16 residues. CDR3 bases: TGTGCCAGCAGTTTGGTCGGCGGGGGGCGGAACACTGAAGCTTTCTTT. Translation: CASSLVGGGRNTEAFF. The whole variable domain, filled in from reference TRBV5-6 and TRBJ1-1, reads DAGVTQSPTHLIKTRGQQVTLRCSPKSGHDTVSWYQQALGQGPQFIFQYYEEEERQRGNFPDRFSGHQFPNYSSELNVNALLLGDSALYLCASSLVGGGRNTEAFFGQGTRLTVV.

The chain has TRBV5-6 and TRBJ1-1; D is possibly TRBD1 (6 bases). V shed 1 base and J shed 3 bases, with 7 bases lying between them. Looked up from germline, CDR1 is SGHDT and CDR2 is YYEEEE. The CDR3 has 13 residues. CDR3 sequence (DNA): TGTGCCAGCAGCTTGAGGGGGGACACTGAAGCTTTCTTT. Encoded protein: CASSLRGDTEAFF.

V gene TRBV2 combines with J gene TRBJ1-1, with D possibly matching TRBD1 (5 bases). Germline CDR1 is SNHLY and CDR2 is FYNNEI. Trimming took off 10 bases at V and 1 base at J, with 19 bases between the two ends. The CDR3 contains 15 residues. As DNA, the CDR3 is TGTGCCACCCATCGGAAACAGGAAACGAACACTGAAGCTTTCTTT. Residues: CATHRKQETNTEAFF.

This clone turned up a few times. This rearrangement joins TRBV11-2 to TRBJ2-7, with D unresolved. This CDR3 is 12 amino acids long. Germline V gives CDR1 SGHAT, CDR2 FQNNGV. V was pared by 1 base and J by 4 bases, with 5 bases between. The CDR3 protein is CASSLAFYEQYF. The CDR3 DNA reads as TGTGCCAGCAGCTTAGCATTTTACGAGCAGTACTTC.

This sequence joins TRBV5-1 and TRBJ1-1; D is undetermined. The V and J ends lost 2 bases and 5 bases respectively, with 13 bases between them. The germline gives CDR1 SGHRS, CDR2 YFSETQ. The CDR3 is 14 amino acids. CDR3 sequence (DNA): TGCGCCAGCAGCTTTTCCCCGACCGGGACTGAAGCTTTCTTT. This translates into CASSFSPTGTEAFF. Based on the CDR3 plus reference TRBV5-1 and TRBJ1-1, the full variable domain is KAGVTQTPRYLIKTRGQQVTLSCSPISGHRSVSWYQQTPGQGLQFLFEYFSETQRNKGNFPGRFSGRQFSNSRSEMNVSTLELGDSALYLCASSFSPTGTEAFFGQGTRLTVV.

The genes are TRBV21-1 and TRBJ2-7; whether TRBD1, the table's D call, matches the DNA was not checked. TRBV21-1 corresponds to a pseudogene. The CDR3 loop spans 15 amino acids. CDR3 in amino acids: CASSKGGEQGAWLYF. In nucleotides, the CDR3 is TGTGCCAGCAGCAAAGGCGGTGAACAGGGGGCCTGGCTGTACTTC.

The rearrangement links TRBV12-3 or TRBV12-4 to TRBJ2-5; D is uncertain. V was cut by 7 bases and J by 4 bases, with 13 bases left in between. There are 13 residues in the CDR3. The CDR3 sequence is CASTADPIETQYF. The CDR3 DNA reads TGTGCCAGCACAGCCGACCCGATAGAGACCCAGTACTTC.

This sequence joins TRBV3-1 (or the pseudogene TRBV3-2) and TRBJ2-7; D remains ambiguous. The length of the CDR3 is 12 residues. CDR1 LGHDT and CDR2 YNNKEL come from the germline V gene (reference sequence). Trimming took 4 bases from V and 1 from J, leaving 5 bases between them. CDR3 sequence: CASSLGSYEQYF. CDR3 sequence (DNA): TGTGCCAGCAGCCTCGGTTCCTACGAGCAGTACTTC.

The chain carries TRBV4-2 and TRBJ1-1; no reliable D call. The CDR3 length is 12 residues. The germline V and J ends were trimmed by 0 bases and 5 bases, with 4 bases remaining between them. Germline V gives CDR1 LGHNA, CDR2 YNFKEQ. CDR3: CASSQERTEAFF. Written as DNA, the CDR3 is TGTGCCAGCAGCCAAGAGAGGACTGAAGCTTTCTTT.

This clone was seen more than once but under ten times. CDR3 coding DNA: TGTGCCAGCAGCTTAGGCAAGCAGGGCCCGAACACTGAAGCTTTCTTT. Translated: CASSLGKQGPNTEAFF. The gene calls are TRBV7-3 and TRBJ1-1; D possibly corresponds to TRBD1 (5 bases). Trimming pared 2 bases from V and 1 base from J, leaving 14 bases between. Germline values: CDR1 SGHTA, CDR2 FQGTGA. This CDR3 comprises 16 residues.

The chain carries TRBV5-6 and TRBJ1-2, with TRBD1 as a possible D gene (5 bases). Trimming removed 1 base at V and 7 bases at J, with 11 bases between. This CDR3 comprises 13 residues. The germline CDR1 and CDR2 sequences are SGHDT and YYEEEE. CDR3 DNA sequence: TGTGCCAGCAGCTTGTCGGCAGGGTCTGGCTACACCTTC. It specifies CASSLSAGSGYTF.

The sample holds a few counts of this clone. Other DNA sequences in the same sample also yield this CDR3. This chain links TRBV30 with TRBJ2-3, with D unclear. Germline V CDR1 and CDR2: GTSNPN, SVGIG (reference sequence). Trimming removed 2 bases at V and 4 bases at J, with 4 bases between. The CDR3 runs to 11 residues. The CDR3 bases are TGTGCCTGGAGTCCCTCAGATACGCAGTATTTT. Protein product: CAWSPSDTQYF. Full variable domain (remainder filled in from reference TRBV30 and TRBJ2-3): SQTIHQWPATLVQPVGSPLSLECTVEGTSNPNLYWYRQAAGRGLQLLFYSVGIGQISSEVPQNLSASRPQDRQFILSSKKLLLSDSGFYLCAWSPSDTQYFGPGTRLTVL.

The chain is built from TRBV18 and TRBJ1-1, with D possibly matching TRBD1 (5 bases). Germline V gene data show CDR1 as KGHSH and CDR2 as LQKENI. The CDR3 loop spans 14 amino acids. The V gene lost 5 bases and the J gene lost 2 bases, with 12 bases spanning the gap. This chain's CDR3 is CASSFSDRNTEAFF. DNA for the CDR3: TGTGCCAGCTCATTCTCCGACAGAAACACTGAAGCTTTCTTT. The whole variable domain, remainder taken from reference TRBV18 and TRBJ1-1, is NAGVMQNPRHLVRRRGQEARLRCSPMKGHSHVYWYRQLPEEGLKFMVYLQKENIIDESGMPKERFSAEFPKEGPSILRIQQVVRGDSAAYFCASSFSDRNTEAFFGQGTRLTVV.